This T cell receptor (beta chain) was found in a study of CXCR3-negative and CXCR3-positive naive CD8 T cells. Regarding the study as a whole: Memory CD8+ cells had much lower diversity, and both naive subsets had comparably high diversity. More hydrophobic TRB CDR3s occurred in CXCR3-positive than in CXCR3-negative naive cells.

Comments on this clonotype: The antigen is undetermined.

UMI-tagged TRB cDNA libraries were built via 5' RACE. TCRdb reanalyzed the 5' RACE reads and collapses them to one entry per CDR3 protein, without DNA. Its clone listing holds more than 80,000 distinct CDR3 sequences. Sequencing was done on a sample of naive CXCR3+ CD8+ T cells from blood. Stated subset: CD45RO-CCR7+CD27+CD95- naive CD8+ T cells expressing CXCR3 (TNR3+). This TCR came from a human donor in good health. Some clones in this sample may be carry-over from other donors' samples.

CDR3 amino acids: CASSALPGWNLLQSSYNEQFF. The chain employs TRBV28 and TRBJ2-1; TCRdb's D call of TRBD1 is untestable without DNA. CDR1 and CDR2 (germline): MDHEN, SYDVKM. CDR3 length equals 21 residues. Full variable domain (remainder filled in from reference TRBV28 and TRBJ2-1): DVKVTQSSRYLVKRTGEKVFLECVQDMDHENMFWYRQDPGLGLRLIYFSYDVKMKEKGDIPEGYSVSREKKERFSLILESASTNQTSMYLCASSALPGWNLLQSSYNEQFFGPGTRLTVL.